Presented here are 9 T cell receptor beta chains from one specimen sequenced in a study of blood T cell repertoires in COVID-19. This table comes from immunoSEQ multiplex PCR, and its TCRdb copy is limited to in-frame clones, with some not included. The data show about 140,000 clones, about 86% seen once. Material for sequencing was peripheral blood. The source is a woman aged 55-70 years with acute or convalescent COVID-19.

The rearrangement joins TRBV12-3 or TRBV12-4 to TRBJ1-1; the D gene is possibly TRBD1 (5 bases). Between the trimmed V and J ends, which lost 10 bases and 0 bases, there was a span of 12 bases. The CDR3 contains 13 residues. The CDR3 DNA reads TGTGCCACCGACAGCGGGGTGAACACTGAAGCTTTCTTT. Translated: CATDSGVNTEAFF.

This chain joins TRBV2 and TRBJ1-4; D is perhaps TRBD1 (6 bases). This CDR3 contains 15 residues. Germline loops: CDR1 SNHLY, CDR2 FYNNEI. Trimming removed 7 bases from V and 6 bases from J, with 18 bases in between. CDR3 DNA sequence: TGTGCCAGCAAAGGGTGGCAGGGGAGGGATGAAAAACTGTTTTTT. Amino acids: CASKGWQGRDEKLFF.

The chain has TRBV4-3 and TRBJ2-1; 10 positions agree with TRBD1. Trimming cost V 0 bases and J 8 bases; bases outside gene matches: 7. The CDR3 covers 16 residues. Germline loops: CDR1 LGHNA, CDR2 YSLEER. This CDR3 is CASSQERTGGADEQFF. Here the CDR3 DNA reads TGCGCCAGCAGCCAAGAACGGACAGGGGGGGCGGATGAGCAGTTCTTC.

The chain couples TRBV7-2 to TRBJ2-1; 8 nucleotides align to TRBD1. Germline V CDR1 and CDR2: SGHTA, FQGNSA. V shed 5 bases, J shed 2 bases, and the junction held 8 bases outside the gene matches. The CDR3 is 16 residues long. The CDR3 region has the DNA TGTGCCAGCAGCCTCCGGGACAGGAGTACCTACAATGAGCAGTTCTTC. Its translation is CASSLRDRSTYNEQFF.

This chain uses TRBV5-1 with TRBJ2-2; the match to TRBD2 covers 8 bases. Germline lookup yields CDR1 SGHRS and CDR2 YFSETQ. The V gene end was trimmed by 4 bases and the J gene end by 6 bases; junction bases not matched to a gene: 5. CDR3 length: 14 amino acids. The chain's CDR3 is CASSAGTRAGELFF. CDR3 sequence (DNA): TGCGCCAGCAGCGCCGGGACTAGGGCCGGGGAGCTGTTTTTT.

This clone came up once. The J gene is TRBJ2-2, the V gene TRBV27; 7 bases line up with TRBD2. There are 15 residues in the CDR3. The junction had 9 bases not matched to a gene; V was cut back by 4 bases and J by 7 bases. From germline, CDR1 is MNHEY and CDR2 SMNVEV (reference sequence). The CDR3 nucleotides read TGTGCCAGCAGTTCTTGGGGGAGGGCCTTCGGGGAGCTGTTTTTT. Translated, it gives CASSSWGRAFGELFF.

This chain joins TRBV27 and TRBJ2-2; D uncertain. The CDR3 runs 14 residues. In germline, CDR1 is MNHEY, CDR2 SMNVEV (reference sequence). V dropped 6 bases and J dropped 2 bases, with 10 bases sitting between them. The CDR3 sequence: CASRTFLNTGELFF. For the CDR3, the DNA is TGTGCCAGCAGGACTTTCCTAAACACCGGGGAGCTGTTTTTT.

This rearrangement joins TRBV2 to TRBJ2-6, with 7 bases identical to TRBD1. This CDR3 spans 16 amino acids. Losses at the gene ends were 8 bases for V and 4 bases for J; bases not matched to a gene: 11. Per the germline V gene, CDR1 is SNHLY and CDR2 is FYNNEI. The CDR3 loop reads CASQTGWASGANVLTF. The CDR3, as DNA: TGTGCCAGCCAGACAGGGTGGGCTTCAGGGGCCAACGTCCTGACTTTC.

The chain joins TRBV18 to TRBJ2-7; tentatively, D is TRBD1 (6 bases). Germline CDR1 is KGHSH and CDR2 is LQKENI. V was shortened by 3 bases and J by 2 bases, with 14 bases between the two germline ends. The CDR3 extends over 15 amino acids. The CDR3 is CASSPRAGDPYEQYF. The CDR3 DNA follows: TGTGCCAGCTCACCCCGGGCAGGGGACCCCTACGAGCAGTACTTC. The full variable domain, its missing parts supplied by reference TRBV18 and TRBJ2-7, is NAGVMQNPRHLVRRRGQEARLRCSPMKGHSHVYWYRQLPEEGLKFMVYLQKENIIDESGMPKERFSAEFPKEGPSILRIQQVVRGDSAAYFCASSPRAGDPYEQYFGPGTRLTVT.